This TCR beta chain was documented in a study of response to subunit inactivated influenza vaccine. In the case of this clonotype: Its antigen is unidentified.

Germline-derived CDR1 and CDR2 are MNHNS and SASEGT. With 1 base clipped from V and 0 bases from J, the junction kept 5 bases outside the gene matches. CDR3 length equals 18 residues. Study outcomes and limitations: Each seasonal flu vaccination may recruit only limited new T cells, authors suggested.

One entry per CDR3 protein results from TCRdb running MiXCR on the RT-PCR reads. The sample has about 520,000 distinct CDR3 sequences, approximately 6.9% seen once; the top ten hold roughly 14%. The chain recombines TRBV6-1 with TRBJ1-3; 11 positions agree with TRBD1. Sequenced material: PBMCs from blood, taken approximately 25 months after vaccination. This receptor was taken from a man aged 50 to 75 who received an inactivated influenza vaccine. CDR3 in DNA: TGTGCCAGCAGTGAAGAGGGGACAGGGGGGATCTCTGGAAACACCATATATTTT. Encoded protein: CASSEEGTGGISGNTIYF.